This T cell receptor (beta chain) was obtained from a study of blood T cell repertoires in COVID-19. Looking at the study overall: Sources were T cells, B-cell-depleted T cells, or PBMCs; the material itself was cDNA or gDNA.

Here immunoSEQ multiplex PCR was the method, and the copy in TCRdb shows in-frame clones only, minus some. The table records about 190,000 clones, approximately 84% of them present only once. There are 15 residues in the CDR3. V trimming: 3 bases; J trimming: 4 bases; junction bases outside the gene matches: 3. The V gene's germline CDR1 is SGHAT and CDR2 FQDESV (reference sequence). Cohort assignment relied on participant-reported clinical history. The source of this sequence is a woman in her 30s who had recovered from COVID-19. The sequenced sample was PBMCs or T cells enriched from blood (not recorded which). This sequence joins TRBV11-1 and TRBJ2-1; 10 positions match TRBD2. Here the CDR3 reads CASSLSGRVYNEQFF. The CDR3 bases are TGTGCCAGCAGCTTGAGCGGGAGGGTTTACAATGAGCAGTTCTTC.